The rows below give T cell receptor beta chains drawn from one sample of a study of human T cells and chemical hapten exposure. TCRdb reprocessed the 5' RACE reads with MiXCR, giving one entry per CDR3 protein. The table shows some 150,000 distinct CDR3 sequences, with roughly 4.1% occurring only once. These receptors were collected from a female donor in good health. The CDR3 runs from the conserved cysteine through the conserved F or W. The order of the fields is J gene, V gene, clone size, D gene, CDR3 DNA, CDR3 protein. A D gene is named only where the DNA matches it firmly. Clone size appears in some rows only: once, few, many, or a class for an expanded clone.

TRBJ1-6	TRBV28	few	TRBD1	TGTGCCAGCAGGTCCCGGGACAGGGGCGAATTGAATTCACCCCTCCACTTT	CASRSRDRGELNSPLHF
TRBJ2-7	TRBV20-1	many	-	TGCAGTGCTAGAAGGGTCGGTTCCTACGAGCAGTACTTC	CSARRVGSYEQYF
TRBJ2-2	TRBV29-1	-	TRBD2	TGCAGCGTTTCTTCGACTAGCGGGGGAGCAACCGGGGAGCTGTTTTTT	CSVSSTSGGATGELFF
TRBJ2-7	TRBV11-3	-	TRBD1	TGTGCCAGCAGCTTAGATGGACGACAGGGTTCGGACGAGCAGTACTTC	CASSLDGRQGSDEQYF
TRBJ1-1	TRBV4-1	many	-	TGCGCCAGCAGCCAAAGTGGGCGAGACCTCGAAGCTTTCTTT	CASSQSGRDLEAFF
TRBJ1-1	TRBV14	many	-	TGTGCCAGCAGCCAAGAGGGATGGTACACTGAAGCTTTCTTT	CASSQEGWYTEAFF
TRBJ2-3	TRBV4-2	many	TRBD2	TGTGCCAGCAGCCAAGATAACGGGGGGGACACAGATACGCAGTATTTT	CASSQDNGGDTDTQYF
TRBJ2-6	TRBV5-1	many	-	TGCGCCAGCAGCTTGGGGGGGGCTGGGGCCAACGTCCTGACTTTC	CASSLGGAGANVLTF
TRBJ1-5	TRBV3-1	few	-	TGTGCCAGCAGCCAACGGGATGGGTCCCAGCATTTT	CASSQRDGSQHF
TRBJ1-4	TRBV2	many	TRBD1	TGTGCCAGCGGAGAGAACAGGGGGTTGGGTGAAAAACTGTTTTTT	CASGENRGLGEKLFF
TRBJ1-1	TRBV12-3/TRBV12-4	many	-	TGTGCCAGCAGTGGGCATGCGGCTGAAGCTTTCTTT	CASSGHAAEAFF
TRBJ2-2	TRBV7-3	few	TRBD1	TGTGCCAGCCAATCAAATGACAGGGCAACCGGGGAGCTGTTTTTT	CASQSNDRATGELFF